This passage covers 27 T cell receptor beta chains from one sample sequenced in a study of chemoradiotherapy in HPV16-positive cancers. Libraries were prepared by immunoSEQ multiplex PCR; TCRdb keeps only in-frame clonotypes and omits some of them. The sample contains 35,000 to 45,000 clones, around three quarters of which appear only once. Sequencing used blood, obtained from a patient who underwent chemoradiotherapy. These receptors were taken from a human donor with HPV-associated anogenital cancer.

The V and J genes are TRBV9 and TRBJ1-2; maybe TRBD1 (5 bases). V lost 4 bases to trimming and J lost 0 bases, with 10 bases between them. The CDR3 totals 14 residues. From germline, CDR1 is SGDLS and CDR2 YYNGEE. The CDR3 DNA reads as TGTGCCAGCAGCAAGGACATGACTAACTATGGCTACACCTTC. Encoded protein: CASSKDMTNYGYTF.

The genes are TRBV27 and TRBJ1-2; maybe TRBD1 (6 bases). Germline-derived CDR1 and CDR2 are MNHEY and SMNVEV (reference sequence). The CDR3 is made up of 13 amino acids. The germline V and J ends were trimmed by 4 bases and 8 bases, with 14 bases remaining between them. CDR3 amino acids: CASSYPGGLGYTF. CDR3 nucleotides: TGTGCCAGCAGTTACCCGGGGGGGCTGGGCTACACCTTC.

The CDR3 DNA follows: TGTGCCACCAGCAGAGTACGGGGGGCTTCCTATAATTCACCCCTCCACTTT. The encoded protein is CATSRVRGASYNSPLHF. The chain employs TRBV15 and TRBJ1-6; TRBD1 might be the D (6 bases). Germline V gene sequence: CDR1 LNHNV, CDR2 YYDKDF (reference sequence). V shed 1 base and J shed 1 base, with 11 bases lying between them. This CDR3 region has 17 residues.

The genes are TRBV7-8 and TRBJ2-7, with 7 bases aligning to TRBD1. The ends lost 3 bases at V and 0 bases at J; junction bases unmatched: 5. CDR3 length: 15 residues. Germline values: CDR1 SGHVS, CDR2 FQNEAQ. CDR3 nucleotides: TGTGCCAGCAGCTTCAGACAGGGTTCCTCCTACGAGCAGTACTTC. Residues: CASSFRQGSSYEQYF.

V usage is TRBV29-1 and J usage is TRBJ1-2; 12 bases fit TRBD1. The V segment lost 7 bases and the J segment 2 bases; nucleotides outside the gene matches: 5. Looked up from germline, CDR1 is SQVTM and CDR2 is ANQGSEA. The CDR3 has 14 amino acids. The CDR3 DNA follows: TGCAGCGACGTCGGGACAGGGGGCAACTATGGCTACACCTTC. Residues: CSDVGTGGNYGYTF. Full variable domain (missing parts from reference TRBV29-1 and TRBJ1-2): SAVISQKPSRDICQRGTSLTIQCQVDSQVTMMFWYRQQPGQSLTLIATANQGSEATYESGFVIDKFPISRPNLTFSTLTVSNMSPEDSSIYLCSDVGTGGNYGYTFGSGTRLTVV.

V gene TRBV4-1 combines with J gene TRBJ1-1; D not resolved. Germline assignment: CDR1 MGHRA and CDR2 YSYEKL. The CDR3 contains 14 residues. Deletions cut 0 bases from V and 3 bases from J, with 8 bases between. The CDR3 sequence is CASSQDVRDTEAFF. Here the CDR3 DNA reads TGCGCCAGCAGCCAAGATGTGAGAGACACTGAAGCTTTCTTT.

V usage is TRBV18 and J usage is TRBJ2-6; 7 bases fit TRBD1. This CDR3 has 18 residues. The germline gives CDR1 KGHSH, CDR2 LQKENI. V dropped 2 bases and J dropped 0; count of bases not matched to a gene: 7. CDR3: CASSPRVGGSSGANVLTF. The CDR3 DNA is TGTGCCAGCTCACCAAGGGTAGGGGGCTCCTCTGGGGCCAACGTCCTGACTTTC.

The rearrangement uses TRBV5-6 and TRBJ2-2; D unresolved. The CDR3 spans 15 residues. The V end lost 0 bases, the J end lost 5 bases, and 11 bases lay between the germline ends. In germline, CDR1 is SGHDT, CDR2 YYEEEE. CDR3 DNA: TGTGCCAGCAGCTTGGTTCAGCTTAATACCGGGGAGCTGTTTTTT. Amino acid sequence: CASSLVQLNTGELFF.

The chain is built from TRBV6-1 and TRBJ1-4; weak D call: TRBD1 (5 bases). Germline V gene data show CDR1 as MNHNS and CDR2 as SASEGT. Trimming took 8 bases from V and 11 from J, leaving 21 bases between them. The CDR3 runs to 14 residues. For the CDR3, the DNA is TGTGCCAGCCAAGCGGGACTCACCTCGGATAAACTGTTTTTT. Amino acid sequence: CASQAGLTSDKLFF.

The chain links TRBV7-9 to TRBJ1-2, with D possibly TRBD1 on 5 matching bases. The CDR3 runs to 14 residues. Germline V gene sequence: CDR1 SEHNR, CDR2 FQNEAQ (reference sequence). V was trimmed by 5 bases and J by 4 bases, leaving 14 bases between them. As DNA, the CDR3 is TGTGCCAGCAGCCCTGGGGGTGGACCCTATGGCTACACCTTC. The encoded protein is CASSPGGGPYGYTF.

This chain joins TRBV7-2 and TRBJ2-3, with D perhaps TRBD1 (5 bases). V gave up 2 bases and J gave up 4 bases, with 10 bases separating them. This CDR3 comprises 14 residues. Per the germline V gene, CDR1 is SGHTA and CDR2 is FQGNSA. The CDR3 sequence: CASSLQGGPDTQYF. CDR3 DNA: TGTGCCAGCAGCTTACAGGGTGGTCCAGATACGCAGTATTTT.

This clone was counted a few times. The rearrangement links TRBV4-3 to TRBJ1-2, with 7 positions matching TRBD1. Germline CDR1 is LGHNA and CDR2 is YSLEER. The CDR3 has 14 amino acids. V was clipped by 0 bases and J by 6 bases; unmatched bases: 4. The CDR3 spells CASSQDSRGDGYTF. CDR3 in DNA: TGCGCCAGCAGCCAAGATAGCAGGGGGGATGGCTACACCTTC.

J is TRBJ2-5 and V is TRBV7-7, with 13 bases fitting TRBD2. This CDR3 has 15 amino acids. Germline CDR1 SSHAT, CDR2 FNYEAQ (reference sequence). V dropped 8 bases and J dropped 4; count of bases not matched to a gene: 7. DNA for the CDR3: TGTGCCAGCGGGACTAGCGGGGCCGATGGAGAGACCCAGTACTTC. Encoded protein: CASGTSGADGETQYF.

This sequence joins TRBV5-1 and TRBJ1-3; 7 nucleotides align to TRBD1. The CDR3 is 15 residues long. The germline V gene encodes CDR1 SGHRS and CDR2 YFSETQ. V shed 3 bases, J shed 1 base, and the junction held 4 bases outside the gene matches. The CDR3 DNA reads TGCGCCAGCAGCTCGCAGGGGGGATCTGGAAACACCATATATTTT. Translated: CASSSQGGSGNTIYF.

The rearrangement joins TRBV6-5 to TRBJ2-3, with a weak D call TRBD2 (5 bases). CDR1 and CDR2 from the germline V gene are MNHEY and SVGAGI. The CDR3 consists of 13 residues. V gave up 7 bases and J gave up 4 bases, with 12 bases separating them. The CDR3 region has the DNA TGTGCCAGCACGGGGTTGGGATCAGATACGCAGTATTTT. Protein sequence: CASTGLGSDTQYF.

The chain recombines TRBV5-1 with TRBJ1-4; D ambiguous. V shed 0 bases and J shed 2 bases, with 5 bases lying between them. CDR3 length: 14 amino acids. Per germline, CDR1 SGHRS and CDR2 YFSETQ. CDR3 residues: CASSLVGTNEKLFF. In nucleotides, the CDR3 is TGCGCCAGCAGCTTGGTGGGGACTAATGAAAAACTGTTTTTT.

The chain joins TRBV2 to TRBJ1-1; D is undetermined. This CDR3 is 11 amino acids long. V lost 8 bases and J 6 bases, leaving 10 bases between the germline ends. Germline-derived CDR1 and CDR2 are SNHLY and FYNNEI. The CDR3 DNA is TGTGCCAGCCGGATCACCCCTGAAGCTTTCTTT. Translation: CASRITPEAFF.

This clone showed up just once. The genes are TRBV7-9 and TRBJ2-7, with D perhaps matching TRBD2 (6 bases). Trimming took off 2 bases at V and 5 bases at J, with 16 bases between the two ends. This CDR3 is 15 amino acids long. In germline, CDR1 is SEHNR, CDR2 FQNEAQ (reference sequence). Here the CDR3 reads CASSLTAFAGNEQYF. DNA of the CDR3: TGTGCCAGCAGCTTAACGGCTTTCGCGGGGAACGAGCAGTACTTC. Full variable domain (rest looked up from reference TRBV7-9 and TRBJ2-7): DTGVSQNPRHKITKRGQNVTFRCDPISEHNRLYWYRQTLGQGPEFLTYFQNEAQLEKSRLLSDRFSAERPKGSFSTLEIQRTEQGDSAMYLCASSLTAFAGNEQYFGPGTRLTVT.

The rearrangement joins TRBV5-4 to TRBJ2-3, with D unresolved. Trimming removed 2 bases from V and 0 bases from J, with 7 bases in between. Germline assignment: CDR1 SGHNT and CDR2 YYREEE (reference sequence). The CDR3 consists of 14 residues. CDR3 sequence reads: CASSLTSSTDTQYF. The CDR3 region has the DNA TGTGCCAGCAGCTTAACCTCTAGCACAGATACGCAGTATTTT.

This chain links TRBV28 with TRBJ2-5; 7 nucleotides match TRBD2. The CDR3 runs to 14 residues. From germline, CDR1 is MDHEN and CDR2 SYDVKM. Losses at the gene ends were 3 bases for V and 3 bases for J; bases not matched to a gene: 4. CDR3 protein: CASSFLGGEETQYF. In DNA form, the CDR3 reads TGTGCCAGCAGTTTCCTGGGAGGGGAAGAGACCCAGTACTTC.

The chain couples TRBV11-1 to TRBJ1-2; maybe TRBD1 (5 bases). V lost 4 bases, J lost 7 bases, and 19 bases lay in between. Germline CDR1 reads SGHAT; CDR2 reads FQDESV (reference sequence). The CDR3 has 15 amino acids. This chain's CDR3 is CASSSLGSTGGGYTF. Here the CDR3 DNA reads TGTGCCAGCAGCTCCTTAGGATCTACAGGAGGTGGCTACACCTTC.

The V and J genes are TRBV30 and TRBJ2-3, with a tentative D call TRBD2 (6 bases). The V and J ends lost 4 bases and 4 bases respectively, with 21 bases between them. This CDR3 is 16 amino acids long. The germline gives CDR1 GTSNPN, CDR2 SVGIG (reference sequence). In nucleotides, the CDR3 is TGTGCCTGGATGAAAGCTGGGGGGTTTCGCGCAGATACGCAGTATTTT. Translated: CAWMKAGGFRADTQYF.

This chain uses TRBV10-3 with TRBJ1-4; D gene unclear. V lost 6 bases to trimming and J lost 3 bases, with 2 bases between them. The CDR3 has 11 residues. Germline-derived CDR1 and CDR2 are ENHRY and SYGVKD. The CDR3, as DNA: TGTGCCATCAGGGCTAATGAAAAACTGTTTTTT. Protein sequence: CAIRANEKLFF.

The rearrangement joins TRBV10-3 to TRBJ2-5, with D perhaps TRBD1 (6 bases). V lost 4 bases and J lost 2, with 11 bases in between. Per germline, CDR1 ENHRY and CDR2 SYGVKD. The CDR3 is 14 amino acids. This chain's CDR3 is CAISGGRGQETQYF. In DNA, the CDR3 is TGTGCCATCAGTGGGGGGCGAGGGCAAGAGACCCAGTACTTC.

The J gene is TRBJ1-4, the V gene TRBV18, with 7 bases that match TRBD1. The germline gives CDR1 KGHSH, CDR2 LQKENI. The CDR3 spans 13 residues. With 1 base clipped from V and 17 bases from J, the junction kept 10 bases outside the gene matches. The CDR3 DNA is TGTGCCAGCTCACCACTCGGAGGAGGGGGCCTCTTTTTT. It yields the protein CASSPLGGGGLFF.

This clone was seen only a few times. The chain uses TRBV6-5 and TRBJ2-7, with D perhaps matching TRBD1 (6 bases). CDR1 is MNHEY, CDR2 SVGAGI, per germline. Trimming shortened V by 5 bases and J by 2 bases, and 13 bases separated the two germline ends. This CDR3 is 14 amino acids long. CDR3 bases: TGTGCCAGCAGTCCATTAACAGGGACCTACGAGCAGTACTTC. Residues: CASSPLTGTYEQYF.

This clone was detected a few times. This chain uses TRBV6-1 with TRBJ1-3; TRBD1 might be the D (6 bases). The CDR3 runs to 15 residues. Trimming pared 4 bases from V and 2 bases from J, leaving 12 bases between. Per the germline V gene, CDR1 is MNHNS and CDR2 is SASEGT. CDR3 in amino acids: CASSVLPGAGNTIYF. The CDR3 DNA reads as TGTGCCAGCAGTGTCTTGCCAGGGGCTGGAAACACCATATATTTT.